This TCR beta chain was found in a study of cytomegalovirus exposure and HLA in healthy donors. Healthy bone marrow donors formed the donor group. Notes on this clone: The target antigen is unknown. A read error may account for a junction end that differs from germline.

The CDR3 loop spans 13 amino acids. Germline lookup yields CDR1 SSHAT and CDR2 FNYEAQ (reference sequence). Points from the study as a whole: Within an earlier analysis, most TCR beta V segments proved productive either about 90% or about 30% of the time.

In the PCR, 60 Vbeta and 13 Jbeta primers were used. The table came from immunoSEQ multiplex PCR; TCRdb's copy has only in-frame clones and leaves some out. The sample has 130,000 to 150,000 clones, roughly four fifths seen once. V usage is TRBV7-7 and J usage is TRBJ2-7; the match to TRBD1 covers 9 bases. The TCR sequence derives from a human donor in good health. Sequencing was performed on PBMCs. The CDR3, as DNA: TGTGCTAGCAGCTGGGGACAGGGCGGCGAGCAGTACTTC. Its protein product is CASSWGQGGEQYF. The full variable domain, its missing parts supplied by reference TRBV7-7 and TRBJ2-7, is GAGVSQSPRYKVTKRGQDVTLRCDPISSHATLYWYQQALGQGPEFLTYFNYEAQPDKSGLPSDRFSAERPEGSISTLTIQRTEQRDSAMYRCASSWGQGGEQYFGPGTRLTVT.